This T cell receptor beta chain was documented in a study of blood T cell repertoires in COVID-19. Study as a whole: The analysed material was cDNA or gDNA that came from T cells, B-cell-depleted T cells, or PBMCs.

The study drew participants aged about 18 to 90 years from roughly 25 US areas. Donors were grouped by their self-reported clinical history. Cohort 3 recovered donors had two negative PCRs, clearance, or symptom resolution. Germline loops: CDR1 MNHEY, CDR2 SVGEGT. The CDR3 has 14 residues. The V and J ends lost 2 bases and 3 bases respectively, with 10 bases between them. Repertoires were generated with immunoSEQ multiplex PCR, while TCRdb's copy carries only in-frame clones and drops some. The table includes some 460,000 clones, roughly 87% detected once. The TCR comes from a woman between 18 and 29 years old who had recovered from COVID-19. Sequenced input: PBMCs or T cells enriched from blood (not recorded which). The genes are TRBV6-2 or TRBV6-3 and TRBJ1-1; maybe TRBD1 (6 bases). The CDR3: CASSYEGGDTEAFF. The CDR3 nucleotides are TGTGCCAGCAGTTACGAGGGGGGGGACACTGAAGCTTTCTTT.